This TCR beta chain stems from a study of shared clonotypes between healthy human individuals. Study outcomes and limitations: Sampling was confined to blood; repertoires within tissues likely differ.

CD45RO-negative cells were positively selected for CCR7, leaving out terminally differentiated effector memory CD45RA+ cells. The study drew its donors from healthy HIV-negative adults without recent acute infections or vaccinations. The CDR3 extends over 12 amino acids. Trimming cost V 6 bases and J 7 bases; bases outside gene matches: 8. Germline CDR1 is SQVTM and CDR2 is ANQGSEA. Assay used: immunoSEQ multiplex PCR; TCRdb lists only in-frame clones, some missing. The table lists about 2 million clones, approximately 94% of them singletons. Notes on this clone: Antigen specificity is unknown.

The sequencing sample was made of naive CD8+ T cells sorted from blood. This sequence joins TRBV29-1 and TRBJ2-5, with 7 bases fitting TRBD1. This TCR derives from a young man in good health. The CDR3 coding sequence is TGCAGCGTACAGGGGTCTGGGTGGACCCAGTACTTC. As protein: CSVQGSGWTQYF.